One T cell receptor (beta chain) is described in this entry. Its target is not known. Repertoires were generated with immunoSEQ multiplex PCR, while TCRdb's copy carries only in-frame clones and drops some. Among around 73,000 clones listed, just under 90% were seen once. CDR3 size: 15 residues. Trimming cost V 4 bases and J 2 bases; bases outside gene matches: 6. Germline assignment: CDR1 MGHRA and CDR2 YSYEKL. The sample comes from a study of OX40 agonist ivuxolimab in advanced cancers. Study-level results: The 0.1-3.0 mg/kg partial responders had among the lowest clonal expansion. Both blood CD4+ and CD8+ T cells showed clonal growth by week 6 at 0.1 to 3.0 mg/kg.

At cycle 4 day 1, cycle 7 day 1, and baseline, blood was sampled. The sequence derives from an adult with an advanced solid tumor such as melanoma, head and neck, liver or kidney cancer. The starting material was CD4+ or CD8+ T cells sorted from blood, obtained in a trial of the OX40 agonist ivuxolimab. The rearrangement links TRBV4-1 to TRBJ2-7, with 9 positions matching TRBD2. The CDR3, as DNA: TGCGCCAGCAGCCTCATAGCGGGAGAGGCCTACGAGCAGTACTTC. Encoded protein: CASSLIAGEAYEQYF.